These 28 T cell receptor beta chains were all obtained from the same sample, sequenced in a study of CD8 T cells in ankylosing spondylitis. TCRdb reprocessed the 5' RACE reads with MiXCR, giving one entry per CDR3 protein. This sample carries fewer than 250,000 distinct CDR3 sequences, about 10% of them seen once, and the ten largest clones take roughly a fifth. What was sequenced was blood, either unsorted or a sorted T cell fraction (not recorded which). The source is a male donor with ankylosing spondylitis or in good health (not recorded which).

In its sample, this clonotype was seen many times. The rearrangement uses TRBV5-1 and TRBJ1-4; possibly TRBD1 for D (5 bases). The CDR3 length is 15 residues. Trimming took 5 bases from V and 3 from J, leaving 14 bases between them. Germline CDR1 is SGHRS and CDR2 is YFSETQ. The CDR3 coding sequence is TGCGCCAGCAGTCGCAGGGTGGAGGCTAATGAAAAACTGTTTTTT. Translated, it gives CASSRRVEANEKLFF.

This clonotype has ten or more counts. The genes are TRBV12-3 or TRBV12-4 and TRBJ1-5, with a weak D call TRBD1 (6 bases). The V end lost 7 bases, the J end lost 2 bases, and 15 bases lay between the germline ends. This CDR3 region has 15 residues. The CDR3 is CASTQQGVGNQPQHF. CDR3 nucleotide sequence: TGTGCCAGCACCCAACAGGGAGTCGGCAATCAGCCCCAGCATTTT.

The rearrangement joins TRBV5-1 to TRBJ2-1, with 8 bases that match TRBD2. J was trimmed by 0 bases and V by 0 bases; bases with no gene match: 5. The CDR3 runs to 17 residues. The germline CDR1 and CDR2 sequences are SGHRS and YFSETQ. CDR3 DNA: TGCGCCAGCAGCTTGGCATTTAGCGGGGTCTCCTACAATGAGCAGTTCTTC. This encodes CASSLAFSGVSYNEQFF.

A few counts support this clonotype. This sequence joins TRBV20-1 and TRBJ2-3; 7 positions agree with TRBD2. V lost 4 bases, J lost 0 bases, and 4 bases stayed unmatched. The CDR3 extends over 14 amino acids. The germline gives CDR1 DFQATT, CDR2 SNEGSKA (reference sequence). As DNA, the CDR3 is TGCAGTGCTATATGGCGGGGGAGCACAGATACGCAGTATTTT. Amino acids: CSAIWRGSTDTQYF.

This clonotype was recorded many times. The rearrangement links TRBV3-1 to TRBJ1-5; possibly TRBD1 for D (5 bases). With 1 base removed from V and 7 bases from J, the gap between germline ends came to 14 bases. CDR3 length: 15 amino acids. The germline V gene has CDR1 LGHDT and CDR2 YNNKEL (reference sequence). This chain's CDR3 is CASSQGQRVRQPQHF. As DNA, the CDR3 is TGTGCCAGCAGCCAAGGACAGAGGGTGCGGCAGCCCCAGCATTTT. The whole variable domain, remainder taken from reference TRBV3-1 and TRBJ1-5, is DTAVSQTPKYLVTQMGNDKSIKCEQNLGHDTMYWYKQDSKKFLKIMFSYNNKELIINETVPNRFSPKSPDKAHLNLHINSLELGDSAVYFCASSQGQRVRQPQHFGDGTRLSIL.

The chain recombines TRBV12-3 or TRBV12-4 with TRBJ1-2; 9 bases map to TRBD1. The trim removed 4 bases at V and 5 bases at J, leaving 8 bases unmatched. This CDR3 region has 15 residues. CDR3 region: CASSSTGQGRYGYTF. In DNA, the CDR3 is TGTGCCAGCAGTTCAACCGGACAGGGGCGGTATGGCTACACCTTC.

The genes are TRBV18 and TRBJ1-3; D gene ambiguous. From germline, CDR1 is KGHSH and CDR2 LQKENI. V lost 2 bases and J lost 0, with 17 bases in between. The CDR3 length is 18 residues. The CDR3 loop reads CASSPLDARTFSGNTIYF. CDR3 bases: TGTGCCAGCTCACCATTGGACGCCCGGACCTTCTCTGGAAACACCATATATTTT.

This clonotype was counted at least ten times. The rearrangement links TRBV5-1 to TRBJ1-1; TRBD1 matches at 8 bases. The germline V gene encodes CDR1 SGHRS and CDR2 YFSETQ. Unmatched junction bases numbered 7, after V lost 2 bases and J lost 4 bases. This CDR3 has 15 residues. CDR3 DNA sequence: TGCGCCAGCAGCTTACGGACAGGGCAGGGCACTGAAGCTTTCTTT. This sequence encodes CASSLRTGQGTEAFF.

This clonotype was counted ten times or more. V is TRBV7-8 and J is TRBJ2-1, with 8 bases lining up with TRBD2. Trimming took 6 bases from V and 10 from J; bases not matched to a gene: 11. Germline values: CDR1 SGHVS, CDR2 FQNEAQ. The CDR3 extends over 14 amino acids. Here the CDR3 reads CASRLTSAPREQFF. In DNA form, the CDR3 reads TGTGCCAGCAGGCTGACTAGCGCGCCCAGAGAGCAGTTCTTC.

Many counts were recorded for this clonotype. V and J are TRBV20-1 and TRBJ1-1, with a possible D match to TRBD1 (5 bases). V was shortened by 3 bases and J by 3 bases, with 8 bases between the two germline ends. This CDR3 has 12 amino acids. Per the germline V gene, CDR1 is DFQATT and CDR2 is SNEGSKA (reference sequence). CDR3 region: CSASGGDTEAFF. In DNA, the CDR3 is TGCAGTGCTAGTGGGGGGGACACTGAAGCTTTCTTT.

Only a few counts were recorded for this clonotype. V gene TRBV5-1 combines with J gene TRBJ2-7; D ambiguous. The V gene lost 0 bases and the J gene lost 0 bases, with 10 bases spanning the gap. This CDR3 has 15 amino acids. Germline V lookup: CDR1 SGHRS, CDR2 YFSETQ. The CDR3 sequence is CASSLAGRYSYEQYF. The CDR3 coding sequence is TGCGCCAGCAGCTTGGCCGGTCGATACTCCTACGAGCAGTACTTC. Supplemented by reference TRBV5-1 and TRBJ2-7, the full variable domain reads KAGVTQTPRYLIKTRGQQVTLSCSPISGHRSVSWYQQTPGQGLQFLFEYFSETQRNKGNFPGRFSGRQFSNSRSEMNVSTLELGDSALYLCASSLAGRYSYEQYFGPGTRLTVT.

The CDR3 sequence is CSAGQGSGNQPQHF. DNA for the CDR3: TGCAGTGCTGGACAGGGTAGCGGCAATCAGCCCCAGCATTTT. This rearrangement joins TRBV20-1 to TRBJ1-5, with 8 nucleotides matching TRBD1. Per germline, CDR1 DFQATT and CDR2 SNEGSKA (reference sequence). The trim removed 5 bases at V and 2 bases at J, leaving 5 bases unmatched. CDR3 length: 14 residues.

This clonotype was seen ten or more times. Germline and junction disagree at one end, which may indicate a read error. V gene TRBV15 combines with J gene TRBJ2-2; D is possibly TRBD1 or TRBD2 (5 bases each). The CDR3 extends over 12 amino acids. The germline V gene encodes CDR1 LNHNV and CDR2 YYDKDF (reference sequence). CDR3 sequence reads: CATSREGGELFF. The CDR3 DNA is TGTGCCACCAGCCGAGAGGGGGGGGAGCTGTTTTTT.

CDR3 amino acids: CAWSDPLIAGNTGELFF. DNA for the CDR3: TGTGCCTGGAGTGACCCCCTGATAGCGGGAAACACCGGGGAGCTGTTTTTT. The chain has TRBV30 and TRBJ2-2; 8 bases line up with TRBD2. J gave up 2 bases and V 1 base, and 9 bases lay outside the gene matches. The CDR3 loop spans 17 amino acids. Germline CDR1 GTSNPN, CDR2 SVGIG (reference sequence).

There are many counts of this clonotype. The J gene is TRBJ1-4, the V gene TRBV20-1, with no clear D. Trimming stripped 6 bases from V and 7 bases from J, with 15 bases between. Germline CDR1 is DFQATT and CDR2 is SNEGSKA (reference sequence). The CDR3 totals 13 residues. The CDR3 loop is CSAMDPGAEKLFF. The CDR3 coding sequence is TGCAGTGCCATGGATCCTGGAGCTGAAAAACTGTTTTTT.

As regards this clonotype: A read error may explain this, as a much larger clone is one base away. This chain joins TRBV20-1 and TRBJ2-7; D perhaps matches TRBD2 (5 bases). CDR1 is DFQATT, CDR2 SNEGSKA, per germline (reference sequence). The CDR3 contains 13 residues. This CDR3 reads CSDRPPGFGEQYF. CDR3 DNA: TGCAGTGATAGACCCCCGGGGTTTGGCGAGCAGTACTTC.

This clonotype was found many times. V is TRBV5-1 and J is TRBJ2-2; 7 bases are a match to TRBD1. The germline V gene encodes CDR1 SGHRS and CDR2 YFSETQ. The CDR3 length is 15 residues. The J segment lost 4 bases and the V segment lost 0 bases, leaving 3 bases of the junction unmatched. DNA of the CDR3: TGCGCCAGCAGCTTGGGACAGGGATCCACCGGGGAGCTGTTTTTT. It is translated as CASSLGQGSTGELFF.

This clonotype has a handful of counts. This chain joins TRBV7-9 and TRBJ2-2; possibly TRBD2 for D (6 bases). The germline V gene has CDR1 SEHNR and CDR2 FQNEAQ (reference sequence). The V end lost 7 bases, the J end lost 4 bases, and 13 bases lay between the germline ends. The length of the CDR3 is 14 residues. The DNA for the CDR3 is TGTGCCAGCAACCCCCGGGGAGGCACCGGGGAGCTGTTTTTT. As protein: CASNPRGGTGELFF.

This clonotype showed up many times. The V and J genes are TRBV20-1 and TRBJ2-3; D unresolved. The V end lost 2 bases, the J end lost 0 bases, and 12 bases lay between the germline ends. The germline gives CDR1 DFQATT, CDR2 SNEGSKA (reference sequence). This CDR3 spans 15 amino acids. The CDR3 spells CSARPHGPSTDTQYF. CDR3 nucleotides: TGCAGTGCTAGACCCCATGGGCCTAGCACAGATACGCAGTATTTT.

This clonotype has a count of ten or more. The genes are TRBV4-2 and TRBJ2-7; 7 nucleotides agree with TRBD2. The CDR3 has 15 amino acids. The J segment lost 4 bases and the V segment lost 1 base, leaving 7 bases of the junction unmatched. Germline CDR1 LGHNA, CDR2 YNFKEQ. This CDR3 reads CASSQAGTNSYEQYF. In DNA form, the CDR3 reads TGTGCCAGCAGCCAAGCCGGGACTAACTCGTACGAGCAGTACTTC.

This clonotype was seen ten or more times. This chain uses TRBV29-1 with TRBJ2-1, with 9 bases that match TRBD2. V shed 1 base and J 7 bases; nucleotides not matched to a gene: 2. CDR1 and CDR2 from the germline V gene are SQVTM and ANQGSEA. This CDR3 has 13 amino acids. CDR3 sequence: CSVEGGGGNEQFF. The CDR3 bases are TGCAGCGTTGAAGGCGGGGGGGGAAATGAGCAGTTCTTC.

There are many counts of this clonotype. The V and J genes are TRBV10-3 and TRBJ1-5; possible D gene TRBD1, 5 bases. The CDR3 contains 15 residues. The V end lost 5 bases, the J end lost 3 bases, and 14 bases lay between the germline ends. Germline V gene data show CDR1 as ENHRY and CDR2 as SYGVKD. This CDR3 reads CAISPDGTYNQPQHF. The CDR3, as DNA: TGTGCCATCAGTCCCGACGGGACGTACAATCAGCCCCAGCATTTT.

This clonotype was detected ten times or more. V gene TRBV29-1 combines with J gene TRBJ1-2, with 8 bases fitting TRBD1. Unmatched junction bases numbered 10, after V lost 4 bases and J lost 6 bases. Germline values: CDR1 SQVTM, CDR2 ANQGSEA. This CDR3 is 14 amino acids long. CDR3 loop: CSVVPGGGNNGYTF. DNA of the CDR3: TGCAGCGTTGTCCCAGGGGGCGGTAATAATGGCTACACCTTC.

This clonotype was counted a few times. The chain is built from TRBV6-5 and TRBJ2-5, with D perhaps TRBD1 or TRBD2 (5 bases each). The CDR3 loop spans 17 amino acids. The V end lost 0 bases, the J end lost 5 bases, and 19 bases lay between the germline ends. Germline V gives CDR1 MNHEY, CDR2 SVGAGI. CDR3 protein: CASSYSMWGETGETQYF. In nucleotides, the CDR3 is TGTGCCAGCAGTTACTCGATGTGGGGCGAAACGGGGGAGACCCAGTACTTC.

Many counts were recorded for this clonotype. V gene TRBV28 combines with J gene TRBJ2-7; a possible D gene is TRBD1 (7 bases). CDR1 MDHEN and CDR2 SYDVKM come from the germline V gene. The ends were cut back, 2 bases at V and 13 bases at J, with 15 bases in the middle. The CDR3 extends over 12 amino acids. CDR3 amino acids: CASSLGGRQGYF. CDR3 nucleotides: TGTGCCAGCAGTTTAGGGGGGAGACAGGGTTACTTC.

This clonotype was seen repeatedly, ten times or more. This chain uses TRBV20-1 with TRBJ2-3; 9 bases are a match to TRBD2. Germline V lookup: CDR1 DFQATT, CDR2 SNEGSKA (reference sequence). The V and J ends lost 2 bases and 0 bases, in that order; junction bases with no gene match: 9. The CDR3 is 17 amino acids. The CDR3 reads CSARRLAGISSTDTQYF. The CDR3 coding sequence is TGCAGTGCTAGAAGGCTAGCGGGGATCTCTAGCACAGATACGCAGTATTTT.

This clonotype was observed at least ten times. The rearrangement links TRBV5-6 to TRBJ2-5, with D perhaps matching TRBD2 (6 bases). The V and J ends lost 7 bases and 3 bases respectively, with 10 bases between them. Looked up from germline, CDR1 is SGHDT and CDR2 is YYEEEE. CDR3 length: 12 residues. The CDR3 sequence is CASSGGEETQYF. The CDR3 DNA follows: TGTGCCAGCTCGGGCGGGGAAGAGACCCAGTACTTC.

This clonotype was seen repeatedly, ten times or more. Here the CDR3 DNA reads TGTGCCAGCAGTTGGGACAGGGGAAGATCGAGGGAAAAACTGTTTTTT. Protein: CASSWDRGRSREKLFF. The chain has TRBV12-3 or TRBV12-4 and TRBJ1-4; 10 nucleotides agree with TRBD1. CDR3 length: 16 amino acids. V gave up 4 bases and J gave up 8 bases; unmatched junction bases: 10.